The 22 T cell receptor beta chains below all came from one sample that was sequenced in a study of blood T cell repertoires in COVID-19. Sequenced by immunoSEQ multiplex PCR; TCRdb stores in-frame clones only, minus some. The table shows about 120,000 clones, with less than 95% occurring only once. The sample comprised peripheral blood. The receptors were gathered from a human donor with active COVID-19. The donor label of this sample is uncertain.

This chain joins TRBV5-5 and TRBJ2-7, with 8 nucleotides matching TRBD1. The CDR3 runs to 14 residues. Germline values: CDR1 SGHKS, CDR2 YYEKEE (reference sequence). The J segment lost 2 bases and the V segment lost 3 bases, leaving 4 bases of the junction unmatched. CDR3 in DNA: TGTGCCAGCAGCTCCACAGGGGGGCCCTACGAGCAGTACTTC. It encodes CASSSTGGPYEQYF.

This clone was seen a single time. The V gene is TRBV5-1, the J gene TRBJ1-2; 8 positions match TRBD1. The V segment lost 3 bases and the J segment 5 bases; nucleotides outside the gene matches: 18. This CDR3 comprises 18 residues. Germline CDR1 and CDR2: SGHRS and YFSETQ. The CDR3 here is CASSSPNRTTGEIYGYTF. The CDR3 coding sequence is TGCGCCAGCAGCTCCCCGAACCGAACGACAGGGGAGATTTATGGCTACACCTTC.

The chain recombines TRBV6-2 or TRBV6-3 with TRBJ2-1; 7 positions agree with TRBD1. The CDR3 contains 16 residues. V dropped 2 bases and J dropped 3; count of bases not matched to a gene: 7. Looked up from germline, CDR1 is MNHEY and CDR2 is SVGEGT. The CDR3 DNA sequence: TGTGCCAGCAGTTACCTTGGACAGGAGTACTACAATGAGCAGTTCTTC. This codes for CASSYLGQEYYNEQFF.

The chain joins TRBV20-1 to TRBJ1-2; D not resolved. Germline loops: CDR1 DFQATT, CDR2 SNEGSKA (reference sequence). The CDR3 loop spans 10 amino acids. Deletions cut 6 bases from V and 8 bases from J, with 10 bases between. CDR3 amino acids: CSAFSSGYTF. The CDR3, as DNA: TGCAGTGCCTTTAGTAGCGGCTACACCTTC.

This clone showed up just once. The chain carries TRBV6-5 and TRBJ1-4, with 7 bases identical to TRBD1. V shed 4 bases and J 4 bases; nucleotides not matched to a gene: 3. This CDR3 has 14 amino acids. Germline lookup yields CDR1 MNHEY and CDR2 SVGAGI. CDR3 nucleotides: TGTGCCAGCAGTTCGGGACAGCGTAATGAAAAACTGTTTTTT. As protein: CASSSGQRNEKLFF.

The chain's CDR3 is CASRQGTAGELFF. In nucleotides, the CDR3 is TGCGCCAGCAGACAGGGAACGGCCGGGGAGCTGTTTTTT. This chain joins TRBV10-1 and TRBJ2-2, with a tentative D call TRBD1 (6 bases). Trimming removed 6 bases from V and 6 bases from J, with 11 bases in between. The CDR3 has 13 residues. The V gene's germline CDR1 is WNHNN and CDR2 SYGVQD (reference sequence).

The rearrangement links TRBV19 to TRBJ1-5, with 7 nucleotides matching TRBD1. From germline, CDR1 is LNHDA and CDR2 SQIVND (reference sequence). V shed 2 bases, J shed 5 bases, and the junction held 6 bases outside the gene matches. The length of the CDR3 is 15 residues. The CDR3 DNA sequence: TGTGCCAGTAGTATAATTGACAGGGAGGATCAGCCCCAGCATTTT. It codes for CASSIIDREDQPQHF.

The chain links TRBV19 to TRBJ2-1; possible D gene TRBD1, 6 bases. The CDR3 extends over 13 amino acids. The germline CDR1 and CDR2 sequences are LNHDA and SQIVND (reference sequence). The V end was cut by 4 bases, the J end by 4 bases, with 8 bases between. The CDR3 coding sequence is TGTGCCAGTAGTACAGGGGATTACAATGAGCAGTTCTTC. It specifies CASSTGDYNEQFF.

V is TRBV9 and J is TRBJ1-1, with a tentative D call TRBD1 (6 bases). The CDR3 length is 13 residues. V gave up 4 bases and J gave up 6 bases, with 13 bases separating them. In germline, CDR1 is SGDLS, CDR2 YYNGEE. The CDR3 spells CASSLEDRSEAFF. CDR3 sequence (DNA): TGTGCCAGCAGCCTAGAAGACAGGTCTGAAGCTTTCTTT.

This chain joins TRBV2 and TRBJ1-1; possibly TRBD1 for D (5 bases). V dropped 6 bases and J dropped 1 base, with 12 bases sitting between them. In germline, CDR1 is SNHLY, CDR2 FYNNEI. There are 14 residues in the CDR3. Here the CDR3 reads CASRLWGKNTEAFF. In nucleotides, the CDR3 is TGTGCCAGCAGGTTGTGGGGCAAGAACACTGAAGCTTTCTTT.

The V call is TRBV4-3, the J call TRBJ2-1, with TRBD2 identical over 8 bases. The junction had 4 bases not matched to a gene; V was cut back by 0 bases and J by 6 bases. The CDR3 runs to 15 residues. Per the germline V gene, CDR1 is LGHNA and CDR2 is YSLEER. The CDR3 is CASSQDAGLVNEQFF. In DNA form, the CDR3 reads TGCGCCAGCAGCCAAGACGCGGGACTAGTCAATGAGCAGTTCTTC.

The chain combines TRBV5-5 with TRBJ2-3, with 9 bases fitting TRBD2. V shed 2 bases, J shed 3 bases, and the junction held 7 bases outside the gene matches. CDR1 SGHKS and CDR2 YYEKEE come from the germline V gene (reference sequence). The CDR3 is 16 residues long. The chain's CDR3 is CASSFASGGRTDTQYF. The CDR3 region has the DNA TGTGCCAGCAGCTTCGCCAGCGGGGGGAGGACAGATACGCAGTATTTT.

This chain links TRBV7-2 with TRBJ2-6; unclear D gene. The germline V and J ends were trimmed by 1 base and 0 bases, with 7 bases remaining between them. The CDR3 spans 16 residues. Germline loops: CDR1 SGHTA, CDR2 FQGNSA. The CDR3 DNA follows: TGTGCCAGCAGCTTAGGCGTAGCCTCTGGGGCCAACGTCCTGACTTTC. As protein: CASSLGVASGANVLTF.

The V gene is TRBV20-1, the J gene TRBJ1-4, with TRBD1 identical over 8 bases. Germline V lookup: CDR1 DFQATT, CDR2 SNEGSKA (reference sequence). V lost 3 bases to trimming and J lost 5 bases; unmatched junction nucleotides: 5. The CDR3 spans 14 residues. The CDR3 sequence is CSASRTGLNEKLFF. The CDR3 DNA is TGCAGTGCTAGTCGGACAGGGTTGAATGAAAAACTGTTTTTT.

CDR3: CASSYSRGLNYGYTF. The CDR3 DNA sequence: TGTGCCAGCAGTTACTCCCGGGGGTTGAACTATGGCTACACCTTC. The chain carries TRBV6-5 and TRBJ1-2; D is perhaps TRBD1 (5 bases). Germline V gives CDR1 MNHEY, CDR2 SVGAGI. The CDR3 length is 15 residues. V shed 0 bases and J shed 2 bases, with 10 bases lying between them.

The chain couples TRBV6-5 to TRBJ1-3, with 7 positions matching TRBD1. V lost 8 bases, J lost 0 bases, and 7 bases stayed unmatched. Germline-derived CDR1 and CDR2 are MNHEY and SVGAGI. The CDR3 is 15 residues long. CDR3 sequence (DNA): TGTGCCAGCGGAGCTACAGGGGTCTCTGGAAACACCATATATTTT. Translation: CASGATGVSGNTIYF.

This rearrangement joins TRBV12-5 to TRBJ1-3; no definite D call. CDR1 is LGHNT, CDR2 FRNRAP, per germline. Trimming shortened V by 1 base and J by 7 bases, and 11 bases separated the two germline ends. The CDR3 sequence is 14 residues long. CDR3 DNA sequence: TGTGCTAGTGGTTTGGCTTCCGAGTGGAACACCATATATTTT. This translates into CASGLASEWNTIYF.

This clone came up a few times. J is TRBJ2-1 and V is TRBV16; a possible D gene is TRBD2 (5 bases). Germline CDR1 and CDR2: KGHSY and FQNENV. Trimming left V 0 bases short and J 6 bases short, with 9 bases between. The CDR3 covers 14 residues. For the CDR3, the DNA is TGTGCCAGCAGCCAATCGGCGGGCTCCAATGAGCAGTTCTTC. Amino acids: CASSQSAGSNEQFF.

V and J are TRBV15 and TRBJ2-7; TRBD1 matches 9 bases. CDR3 length: 15 residues. The germline CDR1 and CDR2 sequences are LNHNV and YYDKDF (reference sequence). J was trimmed by 6 bases and V by 0 bases; bases with no gene match: 6. The CDR3: CATSRDLGTGLEQYF. Here the CDR3 DNA reads TGTGCCACCAGCAGAGATTTAGGGACAGGGCTCGAGCAGTACTTC.

The chain joins TRBV6-5 to TRBJ2-7; the match to TRBD1 covers 7 bases. Per the germline V gene, CDR1 is MNHEY and CDR2 is SVGAGI. The CDR3 extends over 14 amino acids. V dropped 6 bases and J dropped 2; count of bases not matched to a gene: 7. CDR3 amino acids: CASSADRPAYEQYF. The DNA of the CDR3 is TGTGCCAGCAGCGCGGACAGGCCGGCCTACGAGCAGTACTTC.

The J gene is TRBJ2-2, the V gene TRBV5-4; D ambiguous. The germline V gene encodes CDR1 SGHNT and CDR2 YYREEE (reference sequence). Between the trimmed V and J ends, which lost 3 bases and 1 base, there was a span of 10 bases. CDR3 size: 15 residues. The CDR3 region has the DNA TGTGCCAGCAGCTATACCGCTAAGAACACCGGGGAGCTGTTTTTT. Encoded protein: CASSYTAKNTGELFF.

The J gene is TRBJ2-3, the V gene TRBV20-1, with D unresolved. CDR1 is DFQATT, CDR2 SNEGSKA, per germline (reference sequence). The ends were cut back, 3 bases at V and 0 bases at J, with 10 bases in the middle. CDR3 length: 14 residues. The CDR3 protein is CSASPGSSTDTQYF. In nucleotides, the CDR3 is TGCAGTGCTAGTCCGGGTTCTAGCACAGATACGCAGTATTTT.